This TCR beta chain derives from a study of CD8 T cells in ankylosing spondylitis. The CDR3 is 11 residues long, counting both termini. CDR1 SGDLS and CDR2 YYNGEE come from the germline V gene. TCRdb reprocessed the 5' RACE reads via MiXCR and lists one record per CDR3 protein. Of 150,000 to 200,000 distinct CDR3 sequences in the sample, roughly 10% were seen once. This clonotype was counted a few times. Because the CDR3 is missing its conserved closing phenylalanine or tryptophan, this is likely a read error. The DNA is left out, because the CDR3 cannot be placed on it with certainty; the CDR3 is given as TCRdb lists it.

The gene calls are TRBV9 and TRBJ2-3; the DNA was not used to check the table's D call, TRBD1. The sample consisted of blood, either unsorted or a sorted T cell fraction (not recorded which). The sequence came from a female donor with ankylosing spondylitis or in good health (not recorded which). Here the CDR3 reads CASSVPGIHLL.